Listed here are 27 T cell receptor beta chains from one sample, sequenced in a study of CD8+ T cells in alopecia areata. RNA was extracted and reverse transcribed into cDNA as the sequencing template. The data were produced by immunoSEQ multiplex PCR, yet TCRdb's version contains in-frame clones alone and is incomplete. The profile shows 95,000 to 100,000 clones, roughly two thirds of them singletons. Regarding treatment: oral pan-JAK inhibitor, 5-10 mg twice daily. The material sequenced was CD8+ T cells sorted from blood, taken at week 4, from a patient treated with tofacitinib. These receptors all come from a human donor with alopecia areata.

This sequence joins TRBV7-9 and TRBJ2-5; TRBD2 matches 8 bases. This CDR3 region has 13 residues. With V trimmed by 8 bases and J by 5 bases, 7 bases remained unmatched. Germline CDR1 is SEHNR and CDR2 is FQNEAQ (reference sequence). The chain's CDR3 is CASRREGHETQYF. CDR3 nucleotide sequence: TGTGCCAGCCGACGGGAGGGCCACGAGACCCAGTACTTC.

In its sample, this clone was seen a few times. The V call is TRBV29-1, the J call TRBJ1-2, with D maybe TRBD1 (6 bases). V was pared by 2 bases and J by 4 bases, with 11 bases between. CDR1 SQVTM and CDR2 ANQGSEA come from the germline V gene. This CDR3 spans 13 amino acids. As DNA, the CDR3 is TGCAGCGTTGAATTGCGGGGGGCCTATGGCTACACCTTC. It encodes CSVELRGAYGYTF.

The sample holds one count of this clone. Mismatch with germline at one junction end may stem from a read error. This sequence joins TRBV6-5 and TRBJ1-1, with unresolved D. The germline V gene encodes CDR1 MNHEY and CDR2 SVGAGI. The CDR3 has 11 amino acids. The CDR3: CAISEHTEAFF. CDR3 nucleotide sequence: TGTGCCATCAGTGAACACACTGAAGCTTTCTTT.

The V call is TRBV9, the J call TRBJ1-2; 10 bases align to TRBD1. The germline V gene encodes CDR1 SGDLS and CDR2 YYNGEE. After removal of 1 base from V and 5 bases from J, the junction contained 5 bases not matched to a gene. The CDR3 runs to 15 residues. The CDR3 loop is CASSVRDRGPYGYTF. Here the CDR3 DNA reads TGTGCCAGCAGCGTAAGGGACAGGGGTCCGTATGGCTACACCTTC.

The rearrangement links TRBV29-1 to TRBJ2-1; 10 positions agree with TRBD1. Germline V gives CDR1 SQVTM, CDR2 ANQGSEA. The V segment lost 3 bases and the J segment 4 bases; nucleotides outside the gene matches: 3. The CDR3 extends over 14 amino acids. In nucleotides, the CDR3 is TGCAGCGTTGAGTCGGGACAGGGGTACAATGAGCAGTTCTTC. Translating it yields CSVESGQGYNEQFF.

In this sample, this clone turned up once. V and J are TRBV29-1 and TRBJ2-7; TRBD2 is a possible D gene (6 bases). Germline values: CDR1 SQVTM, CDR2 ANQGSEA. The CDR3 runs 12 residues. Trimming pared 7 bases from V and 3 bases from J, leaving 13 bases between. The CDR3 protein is CSGGTDIYEQYF. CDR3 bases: TGCAGCGGGGGGACTGATATCTACGAGCAGTACTTC.

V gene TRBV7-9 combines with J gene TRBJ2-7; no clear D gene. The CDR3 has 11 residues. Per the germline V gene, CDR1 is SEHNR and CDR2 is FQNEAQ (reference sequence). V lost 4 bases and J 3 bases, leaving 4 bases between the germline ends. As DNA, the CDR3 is TGTGCCAGCAGCTACAACTACGAGCAGTACTTC. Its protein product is CASSYNYEQYF.

CDR3 sequence (DNA): TGTGCCAGCAGCCCGCGGGCCCGGACTGACACTGAAGCTTTCTTT. As protein: CASSPRARTDTEAFF. The V gene is TRBV9, the J gene TRBJ1-1; unclear D gene. The V gene's germline CDR1 is SGDLS and CDR2 YYNGEE. The CDR3 loop spans 15 amino acids. Between the trimmed V and J ends, which lost 4 bases and 3 bases, there was a span of 16 bases.

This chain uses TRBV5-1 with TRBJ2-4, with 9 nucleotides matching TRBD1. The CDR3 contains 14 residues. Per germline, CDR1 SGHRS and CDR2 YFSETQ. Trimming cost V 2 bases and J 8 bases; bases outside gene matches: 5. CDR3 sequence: CASSLGQGKDIQYF. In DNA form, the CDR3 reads TGCGCCAGCAGCTTAGGACAGGGGAAGGACATTCAGTACTTC.

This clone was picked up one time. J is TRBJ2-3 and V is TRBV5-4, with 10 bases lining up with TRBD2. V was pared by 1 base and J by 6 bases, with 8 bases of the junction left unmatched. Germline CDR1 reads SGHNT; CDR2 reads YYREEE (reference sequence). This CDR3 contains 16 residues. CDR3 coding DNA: TGTGCCAGCAGCTTGCTCCTAGCGGGGGAGTACGATACGCAGTATTTT. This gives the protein CASSLLLAGEYDTQYF.

The CDR3 bases are TGTGCCAGCAGCTCAACTGATCCGGGACACCGTAACTATGGCTACACCTTC. As protein: CASSSTDPGHRNYGYTF. This chain uses TRBV7-9 with TRBJ1-2; D perhaps matches TRBD1 (6 bases). The CDR3 covers 17 residues. CDR1 is SEHNR, CDR2 FQNEAQ, per germline (reference sequence). The V end was cut by 4 bases, the J end by 1 base, with 19 bases between.

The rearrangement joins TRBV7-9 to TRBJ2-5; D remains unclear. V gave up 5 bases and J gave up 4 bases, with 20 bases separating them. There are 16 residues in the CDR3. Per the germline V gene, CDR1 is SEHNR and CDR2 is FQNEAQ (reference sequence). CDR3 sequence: CASSPPITDGAETQYF. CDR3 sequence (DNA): TGTGCCAGCAGCCCACCAATAACGGACGGTGCAGAGACCCAGTACTTC. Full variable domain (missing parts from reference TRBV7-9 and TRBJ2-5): DTGVSQNPRHKITKRGQNVTFRCDPISEHNRLYWYRQTLGQGPEFLTYFQNEAQLEKSRLLSDRFSAERPKGSFSTLEIQRTEQGDSAMYLCASSPPITDGAETQYFGPGTRLLVL.

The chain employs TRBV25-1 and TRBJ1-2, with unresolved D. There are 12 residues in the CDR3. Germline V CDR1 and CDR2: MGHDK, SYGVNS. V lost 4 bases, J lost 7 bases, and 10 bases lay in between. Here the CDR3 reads CASSGAWSGYTF. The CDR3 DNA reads TGTGCCAGCAGTGGCGCCTGGAGTGGCTACACCTTC.

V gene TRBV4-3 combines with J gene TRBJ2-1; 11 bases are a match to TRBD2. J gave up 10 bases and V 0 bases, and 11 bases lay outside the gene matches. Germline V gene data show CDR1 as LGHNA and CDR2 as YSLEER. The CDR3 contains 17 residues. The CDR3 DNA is TGCGCCAGCAGCCAAGATACTAGCGGGGGTGATGCGGGGGAGCAGTTCTTC. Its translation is CASSQDTSGGDAGEQFF.

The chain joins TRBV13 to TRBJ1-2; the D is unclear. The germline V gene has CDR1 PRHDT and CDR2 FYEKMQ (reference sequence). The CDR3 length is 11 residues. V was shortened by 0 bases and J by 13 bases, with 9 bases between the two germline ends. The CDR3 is CASSLGRLGTF. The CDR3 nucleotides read TGTGCCAGCAGCTTAGGCCGTCTCGGCACCTTC.

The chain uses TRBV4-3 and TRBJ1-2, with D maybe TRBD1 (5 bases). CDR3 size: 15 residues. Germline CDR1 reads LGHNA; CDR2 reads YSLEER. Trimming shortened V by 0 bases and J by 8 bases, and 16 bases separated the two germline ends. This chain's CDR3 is CASSQEPGQPGGYTF. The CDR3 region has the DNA TGCGCCAGCAGCCAAGAACCAGGGCAGCCTGGAGGCTACACCTTC.

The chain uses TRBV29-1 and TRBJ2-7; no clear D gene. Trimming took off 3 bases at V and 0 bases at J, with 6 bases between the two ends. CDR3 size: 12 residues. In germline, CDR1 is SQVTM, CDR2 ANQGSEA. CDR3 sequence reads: CSVEASSYEQYF. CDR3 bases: TGCAGCGTTGAGGCCAGCTCCTACGAGCAGTACTTC.

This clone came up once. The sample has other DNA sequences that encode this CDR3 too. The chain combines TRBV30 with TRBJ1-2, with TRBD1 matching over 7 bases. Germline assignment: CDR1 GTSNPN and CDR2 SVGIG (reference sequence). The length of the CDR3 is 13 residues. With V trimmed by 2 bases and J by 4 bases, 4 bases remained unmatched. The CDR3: CAWSTGVGYGYTF. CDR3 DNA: TGTGCCTGGAGTACAGGGGTTGGCTATGGCTACACCTTC.

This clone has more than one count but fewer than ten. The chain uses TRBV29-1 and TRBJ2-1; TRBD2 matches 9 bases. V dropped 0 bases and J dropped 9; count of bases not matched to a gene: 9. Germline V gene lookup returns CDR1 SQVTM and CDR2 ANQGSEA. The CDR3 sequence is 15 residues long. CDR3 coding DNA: TGCAGCGTTGAAGATAGCGGCGGGAGGGCCAGTGAGCAGTTCTTC. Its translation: CSVEDSGGRASEQFF.

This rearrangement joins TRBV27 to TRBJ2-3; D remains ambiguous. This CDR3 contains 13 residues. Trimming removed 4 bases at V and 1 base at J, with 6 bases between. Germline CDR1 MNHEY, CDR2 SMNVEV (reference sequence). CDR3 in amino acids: CASSSYGTDTQYF. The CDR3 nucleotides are TGTGCCAGCAGTTCTTATGGCACAGATACGCAGTATTTT.

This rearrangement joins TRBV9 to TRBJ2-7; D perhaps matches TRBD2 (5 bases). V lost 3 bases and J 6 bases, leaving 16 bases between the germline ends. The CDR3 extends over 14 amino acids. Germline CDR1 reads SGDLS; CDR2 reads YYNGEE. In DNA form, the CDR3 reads TGTGCCAGCAGCGCTGCCCGGGATGGGGTCGAGCAGTACTTC. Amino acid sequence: CASSAARDGVEQYF.

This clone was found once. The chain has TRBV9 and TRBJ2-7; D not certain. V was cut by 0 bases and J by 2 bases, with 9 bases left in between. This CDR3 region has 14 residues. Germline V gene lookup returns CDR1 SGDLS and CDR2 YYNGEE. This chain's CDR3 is CASSVDNTPYEQYF. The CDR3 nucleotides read TGTGCCAGCAGCGTAGACAACACACCCTACGAGCAGTACTTC.

The CDR3 DNA sequence: TGCAGCGTTGTACTACAAACCTACGAGCAGTACTTC. Translating gives CSVVLQTYEQYF. This rearrangement joins TRBV29-1 to TRBJ2-7; D is unclear. This CDR3 is 12 amino acids long. Trimming took off 4 bases at V and 2 bases at J, with 9 bases between the two ends. CDR1 SQVTM and CDR2 ANQGSEA come from the germline V gene.

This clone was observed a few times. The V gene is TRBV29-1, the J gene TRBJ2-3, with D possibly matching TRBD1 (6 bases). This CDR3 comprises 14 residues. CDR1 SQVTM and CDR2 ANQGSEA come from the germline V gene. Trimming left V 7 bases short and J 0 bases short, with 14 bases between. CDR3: CSGAQGSSTDTQYF. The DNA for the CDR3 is TGCAGCGGCGCACAGGGTTCTAGCACAGATACGCAGTATTTT.

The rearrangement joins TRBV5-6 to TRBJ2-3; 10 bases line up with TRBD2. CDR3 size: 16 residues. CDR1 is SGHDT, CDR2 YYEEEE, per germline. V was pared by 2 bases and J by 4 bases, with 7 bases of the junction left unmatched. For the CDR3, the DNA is TGTGCCAGCAGCTTAACTACTAGCGGGGCGGCAGATACGCAGTATTTT. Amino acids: CASSLTTSGAADTQYF.

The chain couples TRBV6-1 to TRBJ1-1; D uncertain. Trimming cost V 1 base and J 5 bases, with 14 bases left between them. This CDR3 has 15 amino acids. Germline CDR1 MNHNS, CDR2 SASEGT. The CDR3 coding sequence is TGTGCCAGCAGTGAAGGGCTGCGAGGAAGAACTGAAGCTTTCTTT. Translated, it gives CASSEGLRGRTEAFF.

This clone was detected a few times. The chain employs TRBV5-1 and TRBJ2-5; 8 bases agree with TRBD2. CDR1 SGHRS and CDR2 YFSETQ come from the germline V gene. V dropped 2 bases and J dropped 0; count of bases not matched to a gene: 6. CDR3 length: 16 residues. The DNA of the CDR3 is TGCGCCAGCAGCTTCCAGCGGGGGACGTACCAAGAGACCCAGTACTTC. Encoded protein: CASSFQRGTYQETQYF.